What follows are 11 T cell receptor beta chains derived from one specimen sequenced in a study of blood T cell repertoires in COVID-19. Assay: immunoSEQ multiplex PCR; the TCRdb copy retains only in-frame clones and omits some. The sample has about 270,000 clones, approximately 77% seen once. Specimen: peripheral blood. Receptors originate from a woman aged 18-29 years with acute or convalescent COVID-19.

The chain's CDR3 is CASGLVSGAPHYGYTF. Written as DNA, the CDR3 is TGTGCTAGTGGTTTGGTTTCGGGAGCACCACACTATGGCTACACCTTC. V is TRBV12-5 and J is TRBJ1-2; D is unclear. Between the trimmed V and J ends, which lost 0 bases and 3 bases, there was a span of 14 bases. The germline CDR1 and CDR2 sequences are LGHNT and FRNRAP. The CDR3 runs to 16 residues.

The chain is built from TRBV6-1 and TRBJ2-7, with 9 positions matching TRBD2. Germline loops: CDR1 MNHNS, CDR2 SASEGT. CDR3 length equals 15 residues. With V trimmed by 2 bases and J by 3 bases, 5 bases remained unmatched. The CDR3 loop is CASSEYSGSIYEQYF. In nucleotides, the CDR3 is TGTGCCAGCAGTGAATATAGCGGGAGTATCTACGAGCAGTACTTC.

The V gene is TRBV28, the J gene TRBJ2-1; 10 bases fit TRBD1. This CDR3 spans 14 amino acids. After removal of 5 bases from V and 5 bases from J, the junction contained 3 bases not matched to a gene. CDR1 is MDHEN, CDR2 SYDVKM, per germline. CDR3 sequence: CASSLGQGDNEQFF. The CDR3 nucleotides are TGTGCCAGCAGTCTAGGACAGGGGGACAATGAGCAGTTCTTC.

V and J are TRBV30 and TRBJ2-1, with D possibly TRBD2 on 6 matching bases. Trimming removed 2 bases from V and 14 bases from J, with 13 bases in between. The CDR3 runs to 11 residues. Germline V gives CDR1 GTSNPN, CDR2 SVGIG (reference sequence). CDR3: CAWSNGGRKFF. The CDR3 region has the DNA TGTGCCTGGAGTAACGGGGGACGGAAGTTCTTC.

This sequence joins TRBV29-1 and TRBJ2-2, with 14 bases matching TRBD2. The CDR3 totals 16 residues. Germline V lookup: CDR1 SQVTM, CDR2 ANQGSEA. V lost 5 bases and J lost 0; bases outside the gene matches: 2. The CDR3 DNA reads TGCAGCGTTCAGGGACTAGCGGGAGCGAACACCGGGGAGCTGTTTTTT. It translates to CSVQGLAGANTGELFF.

The chain carries TRBV28 and TRBJ1-5; weak D call: TRBD1 (5 bases). This CDR3 is built from 14 residues. Germline V lookup: CDR1 MDHEN, CDR2 SYDVKM. V lost 3 bases, J lost 1 base, and 7 bases lay in between. In DNA form, the CDR3 reads TGTGCCAGCAGTTTCCAGGGAAGCAATCAGCCCCAGCATTTT. This encodes CASSFQGSNQPQHF.

The genes are TRBV11-3 and TRBJ2-1, with 7 bases matching TRBD2. V gave up 1 base and J gave up 8 bases; unmatched junction bases: 2. Germline loops: CDR1 SGHNT, CDR2 YENEEA. The CDR3 consists of 13 residues. Here the CDR3 reads CASSLGGGDEQFF. Here the CDR3 DNA reads TGTGCCAGCAGCTTAGGGGGAGGGGATGAGCAGTTCTTC.

V and J are TRBV5-1 and TRBJ2-5, with D possibly TRBD1 on 5 matching bases. Germline V gene sequence: CDR1 SGHRS, CDR2 YFSETQ. The CDR3 length is 13 residues. The V and J ends lost 6 bases and 5 bases respectively, with 14 bases between them. The CDR3 nucleotides are TGCGCCAGCACTGACAGCTACCCGGAGACCCAGTACTTC. Protein: CASTDSYPETQYF. Using reference TRBV5-1 and TRBJ2-5 for the parts outside the CDR3, the full variable domain is KAGVTQTPRYLIKTRGQQVTLSCSPISGHRSVSWYQQTPGQGLQFLFEYFSETQRNKGNFPGRFSGRQFSNSRSEMNVSTLELGDSALYLCASTDSYPETQYFGPGTRLLVL.

There are a few counts of this clone. The chain employs TRBV7-9 and TRBJ1-2; tentative D call: TRBD1 (5 bases). Germline V lookup: CDR1 SEHNR, CDR2 FQNEAQ (reference sequence). The CDR3 loop spans 13 amino acids. Trimming took off 5 bases at V and 2 bases at J, with 9 bases between the two ends. The CDR3 DNA follows: TGTGCCAGCAGCCCTACAGGAAACTATGGCTACACCTTC. Protein product: CASSPTGNYGYTF.

The rearrangement links TRBV9 to TRBJ1-2; 10 bases are a match to TRBD1. CDR3 size: 15 residues. V dropped 3 bases and J dropped 3; count of bases not matched to a gene: 5. Germline V gene sequence: CDR1 SGDLS, CDR2 YYNGEE. The CDR3 protein is CASSDRTGGDYGYTF. The CDR3 region has the DNA TGTGCCAGCAGCGACCGGACAGGGGGTGACTATGGCTACACCTTC.

This chain uses TRBV27 with TRBJ2-1; 9 bases agree with TRBD2. Germline values: CDR1 MNHEY, CDR2 SMNVEV (reference sequence). V was pared by 5 bases and J by 4 bases, with 9 bases of the junction left unmatched. CDR3 length: 16 amino acids. The CDR3 spells CASSITTSGPYNEQFF. The CDR3 DNA reads as TGTGCCAGCAGTATAACGACTAGCGGCCCTTACAATGAGCAGTTCTTC.